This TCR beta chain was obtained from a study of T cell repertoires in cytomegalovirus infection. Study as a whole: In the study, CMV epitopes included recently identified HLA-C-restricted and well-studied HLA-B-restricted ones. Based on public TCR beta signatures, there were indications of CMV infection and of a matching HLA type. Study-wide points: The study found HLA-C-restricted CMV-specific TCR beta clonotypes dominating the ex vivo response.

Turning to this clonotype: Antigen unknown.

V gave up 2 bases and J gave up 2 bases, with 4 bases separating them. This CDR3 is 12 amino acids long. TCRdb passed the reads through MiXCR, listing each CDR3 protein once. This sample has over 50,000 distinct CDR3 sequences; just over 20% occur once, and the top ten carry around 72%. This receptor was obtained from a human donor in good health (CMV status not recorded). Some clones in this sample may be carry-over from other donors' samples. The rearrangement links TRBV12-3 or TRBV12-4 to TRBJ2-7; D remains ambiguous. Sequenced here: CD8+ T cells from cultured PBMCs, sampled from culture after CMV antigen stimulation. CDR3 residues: CASSLKAYEQYF. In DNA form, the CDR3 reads TGTGCCAGCAGTTTAAAGGCCTACGAGCAGTACTTC.